This TCR beta chain appears in the sequencing data of a study of T cells in localized non-small cell lung cancer. Using immunoSEQ multiplex PCR, the repertoire was profiled, and TCRdb retains in-frame clones only, with some absent. The data contain around 29,000 clones, less than 95% of them singletons. Note on this clone: The antigen remains undetermined. In the same sample, other DNA sequences code for this CDR3.

The CDR3 sequence is 11 residues long. V lost 3 bases and J lost 6, with 8 bases in between. Germline loops: CDR1 SQVTM, CDR2 ANQGSEA. Study-wide findings and caveats: T cell clonality was highest in uninvolved adjacent lung, above tumor. A median of about 58 of the top 100 tumor clones appeared in adjacent lung, which was paired and uninvolved.

This TCR derives from a woman aged 40-69 years with stage I lung adenocarcinoma. The J gene is TRBJ1-1, the V gene TRBV29-1; D is perhaps TRBD1 (5 bases). The specimen comprised peripheral blood, sampled before any cancer treatment. CDR3 in DNA: TGCAGCGTTGAGGGGGGGGCTGAAGCTTTCTTT. This gives the protein CSVEGGAEAFF.